The rows below give T cell receptor beta chains drawn from one sample of a study of radiation and T cells in renal cell carcinoma. Profiling relied on immunoSEQ multiplex PCR, and the TCRdb table lists in-frame clones only, not all of them. The sample records around 100,000 clones, more than 65% being singletons. The starting material was blood, obtained from a patient whose treatment included radiotherapy and nephrectomy. The origin of the receptors is a man aged 60 to 75 with renal cell carcinoma. Each CDR3 is given with its conserved first and last residue. The D gene is left open where the match is weak. The size of a clone is reported for some rows only, either as once, few or many, or as a class for expanded clones.

cdr3_nt | cdr3_aa | d_call | j_call | clone_size | v_call
TGTGCCAGCAGCTTGGCAGGGGCGTTCTCTGGGGCCAACGTCCTGACTTTC | CASSLAGAFSGANVLTF | . | TRBJ2-6 | . | TRBV7-7
TGTGCCAGCAGCCTAACATTACTAGCCAAAAACATTCAGTACTTC | CASSLTLLAKNIQYF | . | TRBJ2-4 | . | TRBV28
TGTGCCAGCAGTGAACAGGATTACGGGGAGCTGTTTTTT | CASSEQDYGELFF | . | TRBJ2-2 | . | TRBV2
TGTGCCACCAGCAGAACTATCGTTTCTAGCGGGAGCCCAGCCTACGAGCAGTACTTC | CATSRTIVSSGSPAYEQYF | TRBD2 | TRBJ2-7 | . | TRBV15
TGTGCCAGCAGCTTACCAGATACGCAGTATTTT | CASSLPDTQYF | . | TRBJ2-3 | . | TRBV7-9
TGTGCCAGCAGCTTAGGGGGACGGGAGACCCAGTACTTC | CASSLGGRETQYF | . | TRBJ2-5 | . | TRBV5-4
TGTGCCAGCAGTGAGACGGGACAGGGAGGAACCGGGGAGCTGTTTTTT | CASSETGQGGTGELFF | TRBD1 | TRBJ2-2 | few | TRBV6-1
TGTGCCAGCAGTGTGTCGCTGGGTTATAACCCTGAAGCTTTCTTT | CASSVSLGYNPEAFF | . | TRBJ1-1 | . | TRBV6-1
TGTGCCAGCAGACCTAGCGGGAGGGCCACAGATACGCAGTATTTT | CASRPSGRATDTQYF | TRBD2 | TRBJ2-3 | . | TRBV7-9
TGTGCCAGCAGCGCTCGTAACACTGAAGCTTTCTTT | CASSARNTEAFF | . | TRBJ1-1 | large | TRBV7-9
TGTGCCAGCAGCCTCCGGGACAGGGGAATCACAGATACGCAGTATTTT | CASSLRDRGITDTQYF | TRBD1 | TRBJ2-3 | . | TRBV5-4
TGTGCCAGCAGTCTTGGACTAGCGGTCGCCTACGAGCAGTACTTC | CASSLGLAVAYEQYF | TRBD2 | TRBJ2-7 | . | TRBV27
TGTGCCAGCAGTTTAGGACAGCGGACGGGCTACACCTTC | CASSLGQRTGYTF | . | TRBJ1-2 | . | TRBV28
TGTGCCTACTCCCCCCGGCAGGTCCCTATCCCAGCTTTCTTT | CAYSPRQVPIPAFF | . | TRBJ1-1 | once | TRBV7-9
TGTGCCAGCAGCCTTTGGGAGATGAACACTGAAGCTTTCTTT | CASSLWEMNTEAFF | . | TRBJ1-1 | once | TRBV7-8
TGTGCCAGTAAGCCCTCCGGACAGGGAACCTACGAGCAGTACTTC | CASKPSGQGTYEQYF | TRBD1 | TRBJ2-7 | few | TRBV19
TGTGCCATCAGGGACCCCCGGGGGGTCCAAGAGACCCAGTACTTC | CAIRDPRGVQETQYF | TRBD2 | TRBJ2-5 | . | TRBV10-3
TGCGCCAGCAGTGAGTCCTCCACGCTAGCGCGGGGCACAGATACGCAGTATTTT | CASSESSTLARGTDTQYF | . | TRBJ2-3 | . | TRBV10-2
TGTGCCAGCAGCGCCCGACTAGCGGGAGGCAATGAGCAGTTCTTC | CASSARLAGGNEQFF | TRBD2 | TRBJ2-1 | once | TRBV7-9
TGTGCCAGCAGCTTGCGGGGAGGGTTGCACGAGCAGTACTTC | CASSLRGGLHEQYF | TRBD2 | TRBJ2-7 | . | TRBV7-2
TGTGCCAGCAGTTATTCTAGCGGGGCTACCCTGTACTTC | CASSYSSGATLYF | TRBD2 | TRBJ2-5 | . | TRBV6-5
TGTGCCAGCAGCTTGCTTAGCGGGAGTTTGGATACGCAGTATTTT | CASSLLSGSLDTQYF | TRBD2 | TRBJ2-3 | . | TRBV5-4
TGTGCCAGCAGCTTAGTTCTAGCTGAAGCTTTCTTT | CASSLVLAEAFF | . | TRBJ1-1 | . | TRBV7-8
TGTGCCAGTACTGGGACAGGGGGGAATCAGCCCCAGCATTTT | CASTGTGGNQPQHF | TRBD1 | TRBJ1-5 | . | TRBV19
TGCGCCAGCACATGGGGACAGGGGGGTAGCAACACCGGGGAGCTGTTTTTT | CASTWGQGGSNTGELFF | TRBD1 | TRBJ2-2 | few | TRBV10-2
TGTGCCAGCAGCTTAGCGCGGGGAGCGTATGGCTACACCTTC | CASSLARGAYGYTF | . | TRBJ1-2 | . | TRBV7-2
TGTGCCAGCAGTTTAACTGGGGCGCCAGGCTACACCTTC | CASSLTGAPGYTF | . | TRBJ1-2 | few | TRBV28
TGTGCCAGCAGTTTGAGGGCTAGGAGCTACACCTTC | CASSLRARSYTF | . | TRBJ1-2 | once | TRBV28
TGTGCCAGCAGCTTAGCGGGTCGCTTTAGCACAGATACGCAGTATTTT | CASSLAGRFSTDTQYF | . | TRBJ2-3 | . | TRBV11-2
TGTGCCAGCAGTTTTCAAGTCTCCTACGAGCAGTACTTC | CASSFQVSYEQYF | . | TRBJ2-7 | . | TRBV7-8